This T cell receptor (beta chain) is drawn from a study of shared clonotypes between healthy human individuals. On the study more broadly: The composition of the donors was a couple of women and a few men aged 18 to 49. A donor's plate count was three for CD4 naive and three for CD4 memory; CD8 naive had two and CD8 memory one. Broader study findings: With few donors, the genetic and exposure-history diversity represented was limited. It was observed that roughly 5.1% of naive CD4 clonotypes were shared across a few donors.

Repertoires were generated with immunoSEQ multiplex PCR, while TCRdb's copy carries only in-frame clones and drops some. Here the sample spans around 1,000,000 clones, approximately 80% being singletons. As regards this clone: Its matching antigen is unknown.

The germline V gene encodes CDR1 LGHNA and CDR2 YNFKEQ. The CDR3 consists of 17 residues. Trimming cost V 0 bases and J 5 bases; bases outside gene matches: 11. The receptor was derived from a man aged 18 to 29 in good health. Some clones in this sample may be carry-over from other donors' samples. The chain links TRBV4-2 to TRBJ2-7; 9 bases match TRBD2. What was sequenced was memory CD4+ T cells from PBMCs. Subset defined: CD45RA-negative fraction. This CDR3 is CASSQDRGTSSLNEQYF. In DNA form, the CDR3 reads TGTGCCAGCAGCCAAGATAGGGGGACTAGCAGTCTGAACGAGCAGTACTTC.